This T cell receptor beta chain came from a study of CD8 T cells in ankylosing spondylitis (dated by TCRdb to about 2017). Study-level background: To find TCR variants linked to disease, the study profiled T cell receptor beta repertoires in ankylosing spondylitis patients and healthy donors. The full study cohort comprised approximately 23 ankylosing spondylitis patients and 85 to 120 healthy donors. Peripheral blood was sampled, and synovial fluid was also collected from ankylosing spondylitis patients.

Paper-wide results and their limitations: Significant enrichment of the disease-linked clones was reported in matched synovial fluid samples from ankylosing spondylitis patients. Some of the motif variants had been reported before in the synovial fluid and blood of reactive arthritis patients, a finding that suggests common disease-initiation mechanisms. The disease-linked clones had a CD8+ phenotype and were found at relatively low frequencies in peripheral blood. Blood from ankylosing spondylitis patients appeared to be characterized by a TCR beta motif made up of 8 or 9 highly homologous amino acid variants.

Sequencing instrument: Illumina HiSeq 2500. TCR beta libraries were prepared by quantitative 5'-RACE with molecular barcodes. The authors processed their data as follows. A new computational method based on a probabilistic model of VDJ rearrangement was used to identify disease-linked TCR variants. Clones were called with MiXCR by TCRdb after fastp trimmed the public reads at Q25, and only in-frame beta chains were retained. Duplicate CDR3 protein sequences are folded into a single record with the most common DNA and genes. These V and J calls rely on TCRdb rather than the paper's analysis. Counted in this sample were 290,000 or so distinct CDR3 sequences; roughly 20% of them appeared once. The ten largest clones add up to 3% to 4% of the sample. About this clonotype: The target of this receptor is not known. The record has no base qualities; no much larger clone is one base away.

The material sequenced was blood, either unsorted or a sorted T cell fraction (not recorded which). The receptor was isolated from a female donor with ankylosing spondylitis or in good health (not recorded which).

The DNA sequence is given as TGTGCCAGCAGCTTGAGGGACAGGGAGACCGGGGAGCTGTTTTTT. The encoded protein is CASSLRDRETGELFF. The chain is encoded by TRBV7-2 joined to TRBJ2-2; 9 bases in the junction line up with TRBD1. CDR1 and CDR2, looked up from the germline V gene, are SGHTA and FQGNSA. From the cysteine through the phenylalanine, the CDR3 covers 15 amino acids. The read is trimmed to its CDR3 DNA, 45 bases read in frame from base 1. Unmatched junction bases come to 4, with V trimmed by 3 bases and J by 5 bases. The reference TRBV7-2 and TRBJ2-2 proteins fill in what lies around the CDR3, so the full variable domain reads GAGVSQSPSNKVTEKGKDVELRCDPISGHTALYWYRQSLGQGLEFLIYFQGNSAPDKSGLPSDRFSAERTGGSVSTLTIQRTQQEDSAVYLCASSLRDRETGELFFGEGSRLTVL.